This T cell receptor beta chain is drawn from a study of T-cell memory formation after mild COVID-19. This clonotype was counted only a few times. The CDR3 spans 15 residues. After removal of 4 bases from V and 1 base from J, the junction contained 2 bases not matched to a gene. Using its own MiXCR run on the 5' RACE reads, TCRdb lists one record per CDR3 protein. The repertoire holds roughly 250,000 distinct CDR3 sequences, with 16% as singletons. The chain combines TRBV12-3 or TRBV12-4 with TRBJ2-4; 9 bases align to TRBD1. This TCR came from a man aged 18 to 30 who had mild COVID-19 (a few samples of this study predate the infection). Cell type and time point are not known. Sequenced: PBMCs or a T cell subset sorted from them (not recorded which). The DNA of the CDR3 is TGTGCCAGCAGTTCGACAGGGGGGGCCAAAAACATTCAGTACTTC. This translates into CASSSTGGAKNIQYF.